This T cell receptor (beta chain) emerged from a study of OX40 agonist ivuxolimab in advanced cancers. Looking at the study overall: Ivuxolimab is a fully human IgG2 antibody that activates OX40 (CD134).

The CDR3 length is 13 residues. V lost 4 bases, J lost 13 bases, and 18 bases lay in between. The V gene's germline CDR1 is SGHRS and CDR2 YFSETQ. Clones were sequenced by immunoSEQ multiplex PCR, and TCRdb holds only the in-frame ones, with some missing. The sample consists of over 85,000 clones, 90% of them appearing once. Sequencing used CD4+ or CD8+ T cells sorted from blood, obtained in a trial of the OX40 agonist ivuxolimab. The chain links TRBV5-1 to TRBJ2-1, with a possible D match to TRBD2 (6 bases). This TCR was sampled from an adult with an advanced solid tumor such as melanoma, head and neck, liver or kidney cancer. The CDR3 sequence: CASSTRTTELQFF. The CDR3 coding sequence is TGCGCCAGCAGCACTCGGACTACCGAGCTACAGTTCTTC.